The clone carrying this T cell receptor (beta chain) was counted ten times or more. Its target is not known. General study results and limits: Tumor Treg TCRs overlapped most with tumor naive CD4+ cells. Tumor memory CD4+ T cell TCR gene usage was found to cluster with blood and lymph node memory CD4+ cells and with lymph node naive CD4+ cells. The larger cohort examined one V-J beta rearrangement, not whole repertoires.

Full-length variable regions came from constant-region reverse primers plus semi-nested Nested Universal Primer A PCR. TCRdb re-called the 5' RACE reads through MiXCR, storing one row per CDR3 protein. This sample has approximately 23,000 distinct CDR3 sequences, with less than 40% found just once. This CDR3 region has 14 residues. Trimming at V came to 6 bases and at J to 2 bases, leaving 7 bases not matched to a gene. Looked up from germline, CDR1 is SNHLY and CDR2 is FYNNEI. The J gene is TRBJ2-7, the V gene TRBV2, with 7 nucleotides matching TRBD1. This TCR derives from a female donor with breast cancer. The sequenced sample consisted of tumor-infiltrating naive CD4+ T cells sorted from the breast tumor. Subset in this sample: naive CD4+ T cells, CD4+CD45RA+CD25-. This CDR3 reads CASSRDSRTYEQYF. CDR3 DNA: TGTGCCAGCAGCCGGGACAGTCGGACCTACGAGCAGTACTTC.